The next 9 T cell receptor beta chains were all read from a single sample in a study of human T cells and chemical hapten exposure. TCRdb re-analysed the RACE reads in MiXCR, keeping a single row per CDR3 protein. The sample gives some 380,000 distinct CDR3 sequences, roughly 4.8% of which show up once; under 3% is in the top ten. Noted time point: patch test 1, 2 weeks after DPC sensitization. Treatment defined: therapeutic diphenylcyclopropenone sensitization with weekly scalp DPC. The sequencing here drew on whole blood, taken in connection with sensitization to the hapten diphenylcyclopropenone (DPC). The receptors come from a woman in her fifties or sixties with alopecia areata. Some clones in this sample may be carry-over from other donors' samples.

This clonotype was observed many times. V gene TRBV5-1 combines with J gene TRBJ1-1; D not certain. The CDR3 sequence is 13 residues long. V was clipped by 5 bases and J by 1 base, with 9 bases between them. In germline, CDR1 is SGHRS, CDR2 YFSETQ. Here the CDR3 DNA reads TGCGCCAGCAGGATTGAAAAGAACACTGAAGCTTTCTTT. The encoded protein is CASRIEKNTEAFF. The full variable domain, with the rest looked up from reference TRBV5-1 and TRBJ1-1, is KAGVTQTPRYLIKTRGQQVTLSCSPISGHRSVSWYQQTPGQGLQFLFEYFSETQRNKGNFPGRFSGRQFSNSRSEMNVSTLELGDSALYLCASRIEKNTEAFFGQGTRLTVV.

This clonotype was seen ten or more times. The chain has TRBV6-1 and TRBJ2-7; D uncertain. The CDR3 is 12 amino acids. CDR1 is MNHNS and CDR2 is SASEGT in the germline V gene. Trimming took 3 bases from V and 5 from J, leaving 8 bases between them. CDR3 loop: CASSDWADEQYF. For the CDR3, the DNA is TGTGCCAGCAGTGACTGGGCCGACGAGCAGTACTTC.

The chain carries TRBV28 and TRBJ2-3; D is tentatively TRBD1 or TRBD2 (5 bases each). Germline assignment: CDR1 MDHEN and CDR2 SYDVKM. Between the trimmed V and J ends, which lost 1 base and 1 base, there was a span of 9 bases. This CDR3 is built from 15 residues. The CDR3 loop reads CASSLFGTGTDTQYF. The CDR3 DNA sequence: TGTGCCAGCAGTTTATTTGGGACCGGCACAGATACGCAGTATTTT. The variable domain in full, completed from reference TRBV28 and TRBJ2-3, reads DVKVTQSSRYLVKRTGEKVFLECVQDMDHENMFWYRQDPGLGLRLIYFSYDVKMKEKGDIPEGYSVSREKKERFSLILESASTNQTSMYLCASSLFGTGTDTQYFGPGTRLTVL.

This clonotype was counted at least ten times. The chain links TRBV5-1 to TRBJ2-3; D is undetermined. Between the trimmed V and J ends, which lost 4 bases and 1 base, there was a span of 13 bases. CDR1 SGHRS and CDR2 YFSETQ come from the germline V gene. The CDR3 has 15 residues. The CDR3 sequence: CASSTEDPRTDTQYF. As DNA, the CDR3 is TGCGCCAGCAGCACAGAGGACCCACGCACAGATACGCAGTATTTT.

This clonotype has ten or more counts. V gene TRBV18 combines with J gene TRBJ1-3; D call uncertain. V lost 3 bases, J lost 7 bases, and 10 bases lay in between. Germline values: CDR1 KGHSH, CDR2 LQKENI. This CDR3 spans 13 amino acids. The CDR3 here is CASSPPGSNTIYF. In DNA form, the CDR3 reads TGTGCCAGCTCACCCCCGGGGAGCAACACCATATATTTT.

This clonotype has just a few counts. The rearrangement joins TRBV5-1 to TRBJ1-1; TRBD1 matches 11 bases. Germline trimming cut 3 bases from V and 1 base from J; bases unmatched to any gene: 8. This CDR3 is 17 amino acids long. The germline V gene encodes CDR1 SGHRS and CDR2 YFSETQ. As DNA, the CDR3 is TGCGCCAGCAGCTCCCGGGACAGGGGGGTGAGGAACACTGAAGCTTTCTTT. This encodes CASSSRDRGVRNTEAFF.

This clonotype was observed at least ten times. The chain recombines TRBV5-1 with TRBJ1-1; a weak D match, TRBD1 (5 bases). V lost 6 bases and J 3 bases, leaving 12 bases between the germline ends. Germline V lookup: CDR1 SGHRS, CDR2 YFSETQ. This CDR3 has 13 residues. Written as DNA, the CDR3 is TGCGCCAGCACCGTGTCCAGGGACACTGAAGCTTTCTTT. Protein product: CASTVSRDTEAFF.

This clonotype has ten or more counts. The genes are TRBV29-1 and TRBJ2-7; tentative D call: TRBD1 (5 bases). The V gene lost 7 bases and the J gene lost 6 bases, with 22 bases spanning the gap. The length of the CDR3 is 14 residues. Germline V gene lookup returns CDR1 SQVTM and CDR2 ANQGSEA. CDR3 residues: CSAALQAGSGEQYF. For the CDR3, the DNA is TGCAGCGCCGCCCTACAGGCCGGGTCAGGCGAGCAGTACTTC.

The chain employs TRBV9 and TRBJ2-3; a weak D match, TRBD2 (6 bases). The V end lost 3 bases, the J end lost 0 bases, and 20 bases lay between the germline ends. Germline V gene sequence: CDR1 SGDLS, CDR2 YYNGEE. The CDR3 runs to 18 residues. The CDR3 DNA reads TGTGCCAGCAGCGGACTGGAGGGCGGGTCAACTAGCACAGATACGCAGTATTTT. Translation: CASSGLEGGSTSTDTQYF.